This TCR beta chain was observed in a study of T-cell memory formation after mild COVID-19. Study-level points and caveats: Day 15 to 85 contracting clones showed balanced CD4/CD8; day 15 to 37 expanders favored CD4+. There were some responding clones in pre-infection memory, which suggested that cross-reactive memory had joined.

Constant-segment primers served in 5'RACE that generated TCR alpha and TCR beta cDNA libraries bearing sample barcodes and UMIs. MiXCR was run by TCRdb on the 5' RACE reads, yielding one entry per CDR3 protein. This sample has roughly 500,000 distinct CDR3 sequences, with roughly 20% found just once. This clonotype was detected only a few times. What it recognizes is unknown. Sequenced sample: PBMCs or a T cell subset sorted from them (not recorded which). The TCR originated in an adult woman who had mild COVID-19 (a few samples of this study predate the infection). Cell type and time point are not known.

This CDR3 is CASIPGGSGNTIYF. The CDR3 DNA follows: TGTGCCAGCATCCCCGGGGGCTCTGGAAACACCATATATTTT. The chain has TRBV25-1 and TRBJ1-3, with D possibly TRBD1 on 5 matching bases. Germline CDR1 and CDR2: MGHDK and SYGVNS. The V end was cut by 7 bases, the J end by 0 bases, with 10 bases between. CDR3 length: 14 amino acids.